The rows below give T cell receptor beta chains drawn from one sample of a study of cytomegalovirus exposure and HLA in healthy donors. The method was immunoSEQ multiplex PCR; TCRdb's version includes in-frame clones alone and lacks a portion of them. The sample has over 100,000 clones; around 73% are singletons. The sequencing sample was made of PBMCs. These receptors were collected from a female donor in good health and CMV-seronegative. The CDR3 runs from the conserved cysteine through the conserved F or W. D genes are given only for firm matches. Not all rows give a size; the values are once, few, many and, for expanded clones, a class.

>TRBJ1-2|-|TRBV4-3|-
CASSQLQGEGYTF
TGCGCCAGCAGCCAATTACAGGGTGAAGGCTACACCTTC
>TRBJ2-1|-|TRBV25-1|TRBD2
CASSEVSAGGYNEQFF
TGTGCCAGCAGTGAAGTAAGCGCGGGGGGTTACAATGAGCAGTTCTTC
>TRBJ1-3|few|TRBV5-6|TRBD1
CASSLSGRGLGNTIYF
TGTGCCAGCAGCTTATCGGGAAGGGGGCTTGGAAACACCATATATTTT
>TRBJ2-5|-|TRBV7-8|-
CASTPGGETQYF
TGTGCCAGCACCCCAGGGGGGGAGACCCAGTACTTC
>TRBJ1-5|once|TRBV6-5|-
CASSDLRGNQPQHF
TGTGCCAGCAGTGATCTCAGGGGCAATCAGCCCCAGCATTTT
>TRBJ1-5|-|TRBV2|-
CASREPLQPQHF
TGTGCCAGCAGGGAGCCTCTTCAGCCCCAGCATTTT
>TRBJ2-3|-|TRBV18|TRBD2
CASSLLLAGADTQYF
TGTGCCAGCTCACTCCTACTAGCGGGAGCAGATACGCAGTATTTT
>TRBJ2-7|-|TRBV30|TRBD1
CAWSGKGTGAYEQYF
TGTGCCTGGAGTGGGAAAGGGACAGGAGCCTACGAGCAGTACTTC
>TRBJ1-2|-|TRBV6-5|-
CASSLHPGPYGYTF
TGTGCCAGCAGCCTTCATCCTGGCCCCTATGGCTACACCTTC
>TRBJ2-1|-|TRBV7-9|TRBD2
CASSQTSGSYNEQFF
TGTGCCAGCAGCCAAACTAGCGGTTCCTACAATGAGCAGTTCTTC
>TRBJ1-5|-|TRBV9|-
CASSVGEPNQPQHF
TGTGCCAGCAGCGTAGGGGAGCCAAATCAGCCCCAGCATTTT
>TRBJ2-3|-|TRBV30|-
CAWSSNSRDTQYF
TGTGCCTGGAGCTCTAATTCCCGAGATACGCAGTATTTT
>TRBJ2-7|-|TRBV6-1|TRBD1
CAILGDREPEQYF
TGTGCCATCCTGGGGGACAGGGAACCCGAGCAGTACTTC
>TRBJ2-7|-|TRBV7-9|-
CASSLEDIAYEQYF
TGTGCCAGCAGCTTAGAGGACATTGCATACGAGCAGTACTTC
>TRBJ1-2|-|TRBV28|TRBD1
CASSLVSGRGVAYGYTF
TGTGCCAGCAGTTTGGTTTCTGGCAGGGGGGTCGCCTATGGCTACACCTTC
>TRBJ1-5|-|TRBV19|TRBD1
CASTDRDDQPQHF
TGTGCCAGTACGGACAGGGACGATCAGCCCCAGCATTTT
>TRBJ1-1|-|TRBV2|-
CASGRRGSTEAFF
TGTGCCAGCGGACGCCGGGGGAGCACTGAAGCTTTCTTT
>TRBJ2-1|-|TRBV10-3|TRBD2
CAISEPSGRAPNEQFF
TGTGCCATCAGTGAGCCGAGCGGGAGGGCCCCCAATGAGCAGTTCTTC